The 30 T cell receptor beta chains listed next were all sequenced from one sample in a study of blood T cells in healthy people across ages. Then a second PCR, running about 7 to 11 cycles, was carried out with a sample-barcoded 5' primer and a J-beta primer mix. TCRdb redid the calling of the 5' RACE reads with MiXCR, one entry per CDR3 protein. The sample consists of approximately 2,000,000 distinct CDR3 sequences, roughly two fifths of them appearing once. The material sequenced was blood. Source of these receptors: a human donor in good health.

This clonotype showed up just a few times. The V and J genes are TRBV29-1 and TRBJ1-1; TRBD1 might be the D (5 bases). The CDR3 extends over 14 amino acids. Per germline, CDR1 SQVTM and CDR2 ANQGSEA. Trimming shortened V by 6 bases and J by 1 base, and 15 bases separated the two germline ends. The CDR3 here is CSVGTVISNTEAFF. The CDR3 nucleotides read TGCAGCGTCGGGACCGTGATTTCGAACACTGAAGCTTTCTTT.

V usage is TRBV6-1 and J usage is TRBJ2-7, with a weak D call TRBD1 (5 bases). With 6 bases removed from V and 4 bases from J, the gap between germline ends came to 16 bases. The CDR3 length is 14 residues. Germline V gene lookup returns CDR1 MNHNS and CDR2 SASEGT. CDR3 sequence (DNA): TGTGCCAGCAGGATACAGGTTGGAGCTTACGAGCAGTACTTC. Translating it yields CASRIQVGAYEQYF.

This chain joins TRBV7-8 and TRBJ1-2; D not resolved. Between the trimmed V and J ends, which lost 5 bases and 4 bases, there was a span of 14 bases. The CDR3 is 14 amino acids. CDR1 and CDR2 (germline): SGHVS, FQNEAQ. CDR3 protein: CASSHQRDGYGYTF. As DNA, the CDR3 is TGTGCCAGCAGCCATCAACGAGACGGCTATGGCTACACCTTC.

The J gene is TRBJ2-5, the V gene TRBV18; D is perhaps TRBD1 or TRBD2 (5 bases each). Germline V gives CDR1 KGHSH, CDR2 LQKENI. V dropped 4 bases and J dropped 5 bases, with 11 bases sitting between them. This CDR3 spans 13 amino acids. The CDR3 nucleotides read TGTGCCAGCTCACGGGGGTCCGATGAGACCCAGTACTTC. Protein product: CASSRGSDETQYF.

The rearrangement links TRBV7-2 to TRBJ2-7; maybe TRBD2 (5 bases). Germline V gene lookup returns CDR1 SGHTA and CDR2 FQGNSA. The germline V and J ends were trimmed by 0 bases and 7 bases, with 7 bases remaining between them. This CDR3 has 12 residues. The CDR3, as DNA: TGTGCCAGCAGCTTAGCGTGCGGGGAGCAGTACTTC. It specifies CASSLACGEQYF.

This clonotype was found a few times. The chain is built from TRBV6-2 or TRBV6-3 and TRBJ2-5; D is possibly TRBD1 (6 bases). Per germline, CDR1 MNHEY and CDR2 SVGEGT. CDR3 length: 14 amino acids. V was shortened by 2 bases and J by 5 bases, with 12 bases between the two germline ends. CDR3 sequence (DNA): TGTGCCAGCAGTTACCAGACAGGCTCGGAGACCCAGTACTTC. As protein: CASSYQTGSETQYF.

The V and J genes are TRBV6-2 or TRBV6-3 and TRBJ1-1, with 8 bases matching TRBD1. The V segment lost 2 bases and the J segment 3 bases; nucleotides outside the gene matches: 8. In germline, CDR1 is MNHEY, CDR2 SVGEGT. The CDR3 spans 16 residues. The CDR3 DNA sequence: TGTGCCAGCAGTTACCCCACAGGGGGTAGCCACACTGAAGCTTTCTTT. This codes for CASSYPTGGSHTEAFF.

This chain links TRBV5-5 with TRBJ1-2; TRBD1 agrees at 8 bases. CDR1 SGHKS and CDR2 YYEKEE come from the germline V gene (reference sequence). V was clipped by 4 bases and J by 2 bases; unmatched bases: 13. The CDR3 loop spans 17 amino acids. In DNA form, the CDR3 reads TGTGCCAGCAGCCCCAAGACAGGGGTCGTTTCCAACTATGGCTACACCTTC. Translating it yields CASSPKTGVVSNYGYTF.

This sequence joins TRBV4-2 and TRBJ2-1; D could derive from TRBD1 or TRBD2 (6 bases each). The germline V gene encodes CDR1 LGHNA and CDR2 YNFKEQ. V lost 2 bases and J lost 1, with 12 bases in between. The CDR3 has 16 residues. The CDR3 DNA follows: TGTGCCAGCAGCCAAATGAGGGGGGATTCCTACAATGAGCAGTTCTTC. Translation: CASSQMRGDSYNEQFF.

The chain links TRBV7-2 to TRBJ2-7; 8 nucleotides align to TRBD1. CDR3 size: 15 residues. The germline V gene encodes CDR1 SGHTA and CDR2 FQGNSA. J gave up 4 bases and V 2 bases, and 7 bases lay outside the gene matches. The CDR3 coding sequence is TGTGCCAGCAGCTTACCTGACAGGGGCAGGTACGAGCAGTACTTC. Protein product: CASSLPDRGRYEQYF. The full variable domain, its missing parts supplied by reference TRBV7-2 and TRBJ2-7, is GAGVSQSPSNKVTEKGKDVELRCDPISGHTALYWYRQSLGQGLEFLIYFQGNSAPDKSGLPSDRFSAERTGGSVSTLTIQRTQQEDSAVYLCASSLPDRGRYEQYFGPGTRLTVT.

The chain employs TRBV27 and TRBJ2-7, with a tentative D call TRBD1 (6 bases). Between the trimmed V and J ends, which lost 5 bases and 2 bases, there was a span of 10 bases. There are 13 residues in the CDR3. In germline, CDR1 is MNHEY, CDR2 SMNVEV (reference sequence). DNA of the CDR3: TGTGCCAGCAGTCCGAGACAGGCCTACGAGCAGTACTTC. Its protein is CASSPRQAYEQYF.

This chain connects TRBV11-2 to TRBJ2-1; the D gene is possibly TRBD1 (6 bases). This CDR3 is 16 amino acids long. Germline V gene sequence: CDR1 SGHAT, CDR2 FQNNGV. The V end lost 4 bases, the J end lost 4 bases, and 17 bases lay between the germline ends. For the CDR3, the DNA is TGTGCCAGCAGCTCTAACAGGGCCGTAAAATACAATGAGCAGTTCTTC. It translates to CASSSNRAVKYNEQFF.

V gene TRBV5-1 combines with J gene TRBJ2-1; TRBD1 might be the D (6 bases). The J call is uncertain, as TRBJ2-7 better fits the DNA end. The CDR3 runs to 15 residues. The V gene's germline CDR1 is SGHRS and CDR2 YFSETQ. The CDR3 bases are TGCGCCAGCAGCTCATCCGGGACAATCGGAGACGAGCAGTACTTC. It yields the protein CASSSSGTIGDEQYF.

This clonotype was recorded a few times. The rearrangement joins TRBV3-1 to TRBJ2-7, with 7 bases matching TRBD1. CDR3 size: 16 residues. The V and J ends lost 3 bases and 3 bases, in that order; junction bases with no gene match: 11. Germline V gene data show CDR1 as LGHDT and CDR2 as YNNKEL (reference sequence). DNA of the CDR3: TGTGCCAGCAGCCATTCCGGGACAGTGACTTTCTACGAGCAGTACTTC. Protein product: CASSHSGTVTFYEQYF.

The chain recombines TRBV20-1 with TRBJ1-2, with D hard to call. The germline gives CDR1 DFQATT, CDR2 SNEGSKA (reference sequence). The CDR3 consists of 14 residues. The DNA for the CDR3 is TGCAGCGCCACCTCAAGGGCGGTGGTAGGTGGCTACACCTTC. Protein sequence: CSATSRAVVGGYTF.

The chain uses TRBV6-1 and TRBJ1-2; D not certain. The germline V gene has CDR1 MNHNS and CDR2 SASEGT. The V end was cut by 3 bases, the J end by 8 bases, with 22 bases between. This CDR3 contains 16 residues. DNA for the CDR3: TGTGCCAGCAGTGAGATGATAGGCTCCGGGGTGCGGGGCTACACCTTC. The encoded protein is CASSEMIGSGVRGYTF.

The chain has TRBV5-8 and TRBJ2-3; unclear D gene. The germline V gene encodes CDR1 SGHTS and CDR2 YDEGEE. With 1 base removed from V and 5 bases from J, the gap between germline ends came to 5 bases. The CDR3 runs 12 residues. The DNA for the CDR3 is TGTGCCAGCAGCTTGAAGGTAGATACGCAGTATTTT. Translation: CASSLKVDTQYF.

Note on this clonotype: Germline and junction disagree at one end, which may indicate a read error. The CDR3 DNA reads TGTGTCAGCAGCCTCGCTATATTTGACAGGGGCGAGGGCTATAATTCACCCCTCCACTTT. It yields the protein CVSSLAIFDRGEGYNSPLHF. The genes are TRBV7-8 and TRBJ1-6; 8 nucleotides line up with TRBD1. Germline V lookup: CDR1 SGHVS, CDR2 FQNEAQ. The CDR3 runs to 20 residues.

This clonotype showed up many times. The chain carries TRBV7-9 and TRBJ2-4, with D perhaps TRBD2 (5 bases). With the DNA end fitting TRBJ2-7 better, the J assignment may be wrong. Germline CDR1 is SEHNR and CDR2 is FQNEAQ (reference sequence). The CDR3 is made up of 13 amino acids. The CDR3 protein is CASSSSGAYEQYF. Here the CDR3 DNA reads TGTGCCAGCTCCTCATCCGGGGCCTACGAGCAGTACTTC.

This clonotype was seen more than once but under ten times. V gene TRBV20-1 combines with J gene TRBJ1-2; a possible D gene is TRBD1 (5 bases). The CDR3 is made up of 16 amino acids. Trimming took 0 bases from V and 4 from J, leaving 18 bases between them. Germline CDR1 is DFQATT and CDR2 is SNEGSKA (reference sequence). CDR3: CSARDATEPLGYGYTF. The CDR3 coding sequence is TGCAGTGCTAGAGACGCGACAGAGCCCCTCGGCTATGGCTACACCTTC.

The sample holds a few counts of this clonotype. The gene calls are TRBV2 and TRBJ2-7; the D is unclear. The CDR3 sequence is 13 residues long. In germline, CDR1 is SNHLY, CDR2 FYNNEI. V lost 7 bases and J lost 9, with 19 bases in between. The CDR3: CASIVGATSVQYF. The CDR3 DNA reads TGTGCCAGCATAGTCGGAGCTACGTCCGTGCAGTACTTC.

There are a few counts of this clonotype. DNA of the CDR3: TGCAGTGCTAGGTGGCCTTACTCCTACGAGCAGTACTTC. It is translated as CSARWPYSYEQYF. The V gene is TRBV20-1, the J gene TRBJ2-7; D is unresolved. With 3 bases removed from V and 0 bases from J, the gap between germline ends came to 9 bases. CDR1 and CDR2 from the germline V gene are DFQATT and SNEGSKA (reference sequence). The CDR3 contains 13 residues.

The chain is built from TRBV24-1 and TRBJ2-4; 7 bases match TRBD1. The junction had 16 bases not matched to a gene; V was cut back by 5 bases and J by 13 bases. Germline assignment: CDR1 KGHDR and CDR2 SFDVKD. CDR3 size: 15 residues. The CDR3 DNA sequence: TGTGCCACCAGTGTTTCCGGGACAGCACACAATGAGCAGTACTTC. Translation: CATSVSGTAHNEQYF.

This clonotype occurred once. The rearrangement joins TRBV12-3 or TRBV12-4 to TRBJ2-5; weak D call: TRBD2 (5 bases). CDR3 length: 12 amino acids. V was clipped by 5 bases and J by 5 bases, with 9 bases between them. CDR3 sequence reads: CASSTDWETQYF. DNA for the CDR3: TGTGCCAGCAGTACGGACTGGGAGACCCAGTACTTC.

This chain connects TRBV19 to TRBJ2-3; D is ambiguous. CDR3 size: 13 residues. Germline CDR1 is LNHDA and CDR2 is SQIVND (reference sequence). V gave up 1 base and J gave up 4 bases, with 6 bases separating them. The CDR3 region has the DNA TGTGCCAGTAGTATAGGGCGATCAGATACGCAGTATTTT. Its translation: CASSIGRSDTQYF. Full variable domain (rest looked up from reference TRBV19 and TRBJ2-3): DGGITQSPKYLFRKEGQNVTLSCEQNLNHDAMYWYRQDPGQGLRLIYYSQIVNDFQKGDIAEGYSVSREKKESFPLTVTSAQKNPTAFYLCASSIGRSDTQYFGPGTRLTVL.

This rearrangement joins TRBV20-1 to TRBJ1-5; possibly TRBD1 for D (5 bases). The CDR3 consists of 13 residues. Trimming stripped 3 bases from V and 5 bases from J, with 11 bases between. The germline gives CDR1 DFQATT, CDR2 SNEGSKA (reference sequence). The CDR3 DNA is TGCAGTGCTAGGGGGGGAGATTATCAGCCCCAGCATTTT. This gives the protein CSARGGDYQPQHF.

The rearrangement uses TRBV15 and TRBJ1-5, with unresolved D. The CDR3 has 15 amino acids. Trimming shortened V by 0 bases and J by 6 bases, and 12 bases separated the two germline ends. Germline V gene sequence: CDR1 LNHNV, CDR2 YYDKDF (reference sequence). This chain's CDR3 is CATSRDGIWSQPQHF. In DNA form, the CDR3 reads TGTGCCACCAGCAGAGATGGTATTTGGAGTCAGCCCCAGCATTTT.

The rearrangement links TRBV28 to TRBJ2-1; the D is unclear. Germline CDR1 MDHEN, CDR2 SYDVKM. The CDR3 is made up of 11 amino acids. Trimming removed 4 bases from V and 14 bases from J, with 12 bases in between. Here the CDR3 reads CASSSRNVEFF. The DNA for the CDR3 is TGTGCCAGCAGTTCACGGAATGTGGAGTTCTTC.

V usage is TRBV11-1 and J usage is TRBJ2-4; possibly TRBD1 for D (6 bases). The end of the DNA fits TRBJ2-7 better, so the J call may be wrong. The CDR3 runs 14 residues. CDR1 and CDR2 (germline): SGHAT, FQDESV (reference sequence). The CDR3, as DNA: TGTGCCAGCAGCCCCGCAGGGGCGACAAACGAGCAGTACTTC. Its protein product is CASSPAGATNEQYF.

This chain links TRBV20-1 with TRBJ1-2; D might be TRBD1 (6 bases). The CDR3 has 12 residues. Germline V gene sequence: CDR1 DFQATT, CDR2 SNEGSKA (reference sequence). V lost 6 bases to trimming and J lost 7 bases, with 15 bases between them. The CDR3 sequence: CSAHREVGGYTF. The CDR3 DNA follows: TGCAGTGCCCACAGGGAAGTAGGTGGCTACACCTTC.